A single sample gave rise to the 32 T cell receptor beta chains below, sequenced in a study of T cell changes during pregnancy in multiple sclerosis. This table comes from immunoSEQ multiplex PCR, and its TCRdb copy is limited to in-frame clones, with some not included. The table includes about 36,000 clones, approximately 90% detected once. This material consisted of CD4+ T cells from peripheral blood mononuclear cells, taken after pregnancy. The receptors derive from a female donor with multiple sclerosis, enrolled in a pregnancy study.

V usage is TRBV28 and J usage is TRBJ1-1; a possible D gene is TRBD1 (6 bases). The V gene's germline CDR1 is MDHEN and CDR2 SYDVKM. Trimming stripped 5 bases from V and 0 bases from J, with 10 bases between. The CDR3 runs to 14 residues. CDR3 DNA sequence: TGTGCCAGCAGTGGGGGACACCTGAACACTGAAGCTTTCTTT. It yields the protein CASSGGHLNTEAFF. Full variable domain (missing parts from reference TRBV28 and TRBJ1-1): DVKVTQSSRYLVKRTGEKVFLECVQDMDHENMFWYRQDPGLGLRLIYFSYDVKMKEKGDIPEGYSVSREKKERFSLILESASTNQTSMYLCASSGGHLNTEAFFGQGTRLTVV.

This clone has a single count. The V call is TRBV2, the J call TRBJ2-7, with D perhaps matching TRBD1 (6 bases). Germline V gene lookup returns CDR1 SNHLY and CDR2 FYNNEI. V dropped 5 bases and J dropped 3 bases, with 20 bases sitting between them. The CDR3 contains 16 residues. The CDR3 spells CASSFLPGTLGYEQYF. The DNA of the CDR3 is TGTGCCAGCAGTTTTCTTCCCGGGACATTAGGCTACGAGCAGTACTTC.

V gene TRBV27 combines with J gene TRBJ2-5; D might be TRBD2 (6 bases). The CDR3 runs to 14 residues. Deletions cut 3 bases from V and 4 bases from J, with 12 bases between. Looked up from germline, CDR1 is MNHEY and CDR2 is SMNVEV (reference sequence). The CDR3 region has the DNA TGTGCCAGCAGTTTCGGGGAGGAAGGAGAGACCCAGTACTTC. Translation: CASSFGEEGETQYF.

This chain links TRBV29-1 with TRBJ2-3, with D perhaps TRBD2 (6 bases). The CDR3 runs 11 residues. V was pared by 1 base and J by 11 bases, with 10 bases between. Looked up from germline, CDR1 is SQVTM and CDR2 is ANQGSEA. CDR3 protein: CSVEVAGKQYF. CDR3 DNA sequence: TGCAGCGTTGAAGTTGCGGGGAAGCAGTATTTT.

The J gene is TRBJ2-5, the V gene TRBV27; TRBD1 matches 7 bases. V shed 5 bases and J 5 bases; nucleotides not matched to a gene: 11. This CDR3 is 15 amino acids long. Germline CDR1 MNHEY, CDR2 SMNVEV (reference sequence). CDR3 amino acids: CASSAQGVAAETQYF. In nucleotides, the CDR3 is TGTGCCAGCAGTGCTCAGGGGGTGGCCGCGGAGACCCAGTACTTC.

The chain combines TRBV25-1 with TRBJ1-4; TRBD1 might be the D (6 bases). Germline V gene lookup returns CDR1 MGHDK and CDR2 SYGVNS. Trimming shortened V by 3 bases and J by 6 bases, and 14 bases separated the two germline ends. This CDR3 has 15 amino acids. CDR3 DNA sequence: TGTGCCAGCAGTGAGCTCGGGACACTTTATGAAAAACTGTTTTTT. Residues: CASSELGTLYEKLFF. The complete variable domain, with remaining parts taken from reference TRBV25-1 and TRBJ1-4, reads EADIYQTPRYLVIGTGKKITLECSQTMGHDKMYWYQQDPGMELHLIHYSYGVNSTEKGDLSSESTVSRIRTEHFPLTLESARPSHTSQYLCASSELGTLYEKLFFGSGTQLSVL.

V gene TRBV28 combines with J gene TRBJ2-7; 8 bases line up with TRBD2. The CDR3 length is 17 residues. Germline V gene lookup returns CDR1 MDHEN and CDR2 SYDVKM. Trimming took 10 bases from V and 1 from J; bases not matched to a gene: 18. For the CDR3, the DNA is TGTGCCATCCTGGGCACTGCCCGGGCGGGAGGTTCCTACGAGCAGTACTTC. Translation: CAILGTARAGGSYEQYF.

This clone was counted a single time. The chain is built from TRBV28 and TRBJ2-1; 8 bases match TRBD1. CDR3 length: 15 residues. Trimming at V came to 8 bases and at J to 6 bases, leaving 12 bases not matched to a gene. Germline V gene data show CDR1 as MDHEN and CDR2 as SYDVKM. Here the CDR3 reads CASGGSGTGPNEQFF. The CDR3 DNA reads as TGTGCCAGCGGGGGTTCGGGGACAGGCCCCAATGAGCAGTTCTTC. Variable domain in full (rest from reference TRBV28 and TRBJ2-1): DVKVTQSSRYLVKRTGEKVFLECVQDMDHENMFWYRQDPGLGLRLIYFSYDVKMKEKGDIPEGYSVSREKKERFSLILESASTNQTSMYLCASGGSGTGPNEQFFGPGTRLTVL.

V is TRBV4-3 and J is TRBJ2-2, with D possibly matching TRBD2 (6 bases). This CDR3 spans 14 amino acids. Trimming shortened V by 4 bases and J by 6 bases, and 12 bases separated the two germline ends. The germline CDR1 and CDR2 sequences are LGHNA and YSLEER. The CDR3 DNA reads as TGCGCCAGCAGCCTCAACCGGGGGTCCGGGGAGCTGTTTTTT. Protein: CASSLNRGSGELFF.

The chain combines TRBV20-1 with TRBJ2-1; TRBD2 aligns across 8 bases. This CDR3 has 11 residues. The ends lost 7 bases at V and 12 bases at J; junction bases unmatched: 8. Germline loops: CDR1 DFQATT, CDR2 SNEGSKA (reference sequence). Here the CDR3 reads CSVFAGGRQFF. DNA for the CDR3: TGCAGTGTCTTCGCGGGAGGCAGGCAGTTCTTC.

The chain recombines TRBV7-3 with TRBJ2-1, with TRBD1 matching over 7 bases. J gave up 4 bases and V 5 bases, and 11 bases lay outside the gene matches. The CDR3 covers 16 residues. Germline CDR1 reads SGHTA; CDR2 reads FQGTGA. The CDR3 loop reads CASSGRPGGTYNEQFF. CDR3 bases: TGTGCCAGCAGCGGTCGTCCAGGGGGTACGTACAATGAGCAGTTCTTC.

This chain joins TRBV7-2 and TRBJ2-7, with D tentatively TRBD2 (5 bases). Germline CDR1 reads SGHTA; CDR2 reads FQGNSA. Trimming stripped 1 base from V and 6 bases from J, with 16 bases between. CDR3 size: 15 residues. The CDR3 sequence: CASSLGGLAKAEQYF. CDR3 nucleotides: TGTGCCAGCAGCTTAGGAGGTCTAGCCAAGGCCGAGCAGTACTTC.

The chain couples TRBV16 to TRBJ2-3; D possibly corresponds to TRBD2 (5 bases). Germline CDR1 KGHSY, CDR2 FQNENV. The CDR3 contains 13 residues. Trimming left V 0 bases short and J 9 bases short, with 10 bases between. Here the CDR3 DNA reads TGTGCCAGCAGCCAATCGTCCCGGGGAACGCAGTATTTT. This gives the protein CASSQSSRGTQYF.

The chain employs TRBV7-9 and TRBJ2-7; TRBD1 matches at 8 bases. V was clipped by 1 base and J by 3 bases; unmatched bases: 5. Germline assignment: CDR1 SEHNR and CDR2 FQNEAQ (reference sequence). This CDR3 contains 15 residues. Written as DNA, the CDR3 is TGTGCCAGCAGCTTAGGTGACAGGGGACTCTACGAGCAGTACTTC. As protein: CASSLGDRGLYEQYF.

CDR3 region: CASSELNQPQHF. Here the CDR3 DNA reads TGTGCCAGCAGCGAGTTGAATCAGCCCCAGCATTTT. J is TRBJ1-5 and V is TRBV28; D call uncertain. Germline lookup yields CDR1 MDHEN and CDR2 SYDVKM. The V and J ends lost 6 bases and 4 bases respectively, with 7 bases between them. This CDR3 spans 12 amino acids.

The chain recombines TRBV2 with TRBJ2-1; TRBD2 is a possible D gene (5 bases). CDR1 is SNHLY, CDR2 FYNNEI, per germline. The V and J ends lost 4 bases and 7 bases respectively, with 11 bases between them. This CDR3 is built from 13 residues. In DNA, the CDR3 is TGTGCCAGCAGTGTAGACTCGGGGAATGAGCAGTTCTTC. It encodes CASSVDSGNEQFF.

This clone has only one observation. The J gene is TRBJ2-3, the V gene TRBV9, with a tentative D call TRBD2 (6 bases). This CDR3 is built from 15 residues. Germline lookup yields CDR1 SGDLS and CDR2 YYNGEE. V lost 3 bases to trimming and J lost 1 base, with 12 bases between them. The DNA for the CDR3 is TGTGCCAGCAGCGCCCAAAGCGGGCGCACAGATACGCAGTATTTT. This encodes CASSAQSGRTDTQYF.

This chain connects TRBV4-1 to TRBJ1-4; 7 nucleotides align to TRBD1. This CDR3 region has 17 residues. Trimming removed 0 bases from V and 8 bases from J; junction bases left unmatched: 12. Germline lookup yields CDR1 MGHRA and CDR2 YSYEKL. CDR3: CASSQDPLNRGWEKLFF. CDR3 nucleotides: TGCGCCAGCAGCCAAGATCCCCTGAACAGGGGATGGGAAAAACTGTTTTTT.

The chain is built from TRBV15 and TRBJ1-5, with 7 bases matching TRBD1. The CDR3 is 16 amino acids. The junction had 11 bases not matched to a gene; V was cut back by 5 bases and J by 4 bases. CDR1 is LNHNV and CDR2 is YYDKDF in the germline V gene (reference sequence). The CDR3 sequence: CATSPPDRAVNQPQHF. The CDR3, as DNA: TGTGCCACCAGCCCCCCTGACAGGGCAGTAAATCAGCCCCAGCATTTT.

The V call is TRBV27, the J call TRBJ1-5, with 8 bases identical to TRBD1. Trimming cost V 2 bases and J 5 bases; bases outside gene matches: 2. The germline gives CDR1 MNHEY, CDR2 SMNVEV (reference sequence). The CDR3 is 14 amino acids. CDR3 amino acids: CASSLQGAYQPQHF. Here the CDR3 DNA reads TGTGCCAGCAGTTTACAGGGGGCGTATCAGCCCCAGCATTTT.

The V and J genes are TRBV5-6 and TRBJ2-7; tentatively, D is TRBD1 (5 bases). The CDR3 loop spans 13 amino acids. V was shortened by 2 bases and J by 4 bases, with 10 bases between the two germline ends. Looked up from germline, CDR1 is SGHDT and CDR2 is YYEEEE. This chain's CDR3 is CASSLGRVYEQYF. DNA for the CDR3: TGTGCCAGCAGCTTAGGCAGGGTGTACGAGCAGTACTTC.

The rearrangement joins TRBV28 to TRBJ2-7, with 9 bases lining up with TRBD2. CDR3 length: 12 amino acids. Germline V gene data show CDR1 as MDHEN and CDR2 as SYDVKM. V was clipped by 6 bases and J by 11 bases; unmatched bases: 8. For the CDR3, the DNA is TGTGCCAGCAGCCAAAGGCGGGAGGGCGAGTACTTC. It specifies CASSQRREGEYF.

CDR3 amino acids: CASSQGAVRQRNYGYTF. CDR3 nucleotide sequence: TGCGCCAGCAGCCAAGGGGCCGTGAGACAGCGAAACTATGGCTACACCTTC. The rearrangement links TRBV4-3 to TRBJ1-2; D is possibly TRBD1 (5 bases). Deletions cut 1 base from V and 2 bases from J, with 17 bases between. This CDR3 is 17 amino acids long. From germline, CDR1 is LGHNA and CDR2 YSLEER.

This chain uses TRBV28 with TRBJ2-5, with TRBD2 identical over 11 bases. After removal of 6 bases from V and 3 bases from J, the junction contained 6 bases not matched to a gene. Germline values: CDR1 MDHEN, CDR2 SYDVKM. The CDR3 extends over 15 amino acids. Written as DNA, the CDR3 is TGTGCCAGCAGCTCTCCGGGACTAGCGGAAGAGACCCAGTACTTC. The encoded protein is CASSSPGLAEETQYF.

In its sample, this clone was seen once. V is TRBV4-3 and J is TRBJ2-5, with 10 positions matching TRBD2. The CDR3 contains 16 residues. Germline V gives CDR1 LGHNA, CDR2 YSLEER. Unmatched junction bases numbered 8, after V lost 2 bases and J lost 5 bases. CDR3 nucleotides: TGCGCCAGCAGCCAAAGCGAGCGGGGGGGTGAGGAGACCCAGTACTTC. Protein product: CASSQSERGGEETQYF.

The CDR3 protein is CASSSSPNTEAFF. The CDR3 DNA follows: TGTGCCAGCAGCTCATCCCCGAACACTGAAGCTTTCTTT. The chain carries TRBV7-3 and TRBJ1-1; no firm D call. This CDR3 region has 13 residues. V was clipped by 4 bases and J by 1 base, with 7 bases between them. The germline gives CDR1 SGHTA, CDR2 FQGTGA.

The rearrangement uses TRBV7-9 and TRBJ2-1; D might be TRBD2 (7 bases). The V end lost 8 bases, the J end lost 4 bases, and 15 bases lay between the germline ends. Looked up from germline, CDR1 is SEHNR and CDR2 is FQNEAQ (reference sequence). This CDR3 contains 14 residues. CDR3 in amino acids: CASGRRGGYNEQFF. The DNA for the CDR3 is TGTGCCAGCGGGAGGAGGGGGGGGTACAATGAGCAGTTCTTC.

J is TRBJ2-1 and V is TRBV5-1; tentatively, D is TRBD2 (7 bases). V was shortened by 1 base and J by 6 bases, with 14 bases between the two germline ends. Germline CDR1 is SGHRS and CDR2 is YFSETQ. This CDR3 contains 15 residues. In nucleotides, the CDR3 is TGCGCCAGCAGCTTGTCAGGGGAGGGCCCCAATGAGCAGTTCTTC. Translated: CASSLSGEGPNEQFF.

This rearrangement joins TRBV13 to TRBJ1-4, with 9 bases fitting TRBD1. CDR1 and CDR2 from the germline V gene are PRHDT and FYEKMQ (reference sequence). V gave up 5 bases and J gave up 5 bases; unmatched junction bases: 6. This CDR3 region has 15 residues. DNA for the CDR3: TGTGCCAGCAGCAGGACCGGGACAGGGAATGAAAAACTGTTTTTT. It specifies CASSRTGTGNEKLFF.

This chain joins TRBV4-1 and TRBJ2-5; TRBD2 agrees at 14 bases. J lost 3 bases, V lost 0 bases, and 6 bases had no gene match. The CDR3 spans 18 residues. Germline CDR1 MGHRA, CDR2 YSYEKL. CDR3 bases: TGCGCCAGCAGCCAAGAAGGACTAGCGGGAGGCCTGAAAGAGACCCAGTACTTC. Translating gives CASSQEGLAGGLKETQYF.

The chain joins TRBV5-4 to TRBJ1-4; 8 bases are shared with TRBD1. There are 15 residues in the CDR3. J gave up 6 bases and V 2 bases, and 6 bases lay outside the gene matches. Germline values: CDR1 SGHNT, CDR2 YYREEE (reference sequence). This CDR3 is CASSLGDRGHEKLFF. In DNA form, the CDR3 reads TGTGCCAGCAGCTTAGGAGACAGGGGACATGAAAAACTGTTTTTT.

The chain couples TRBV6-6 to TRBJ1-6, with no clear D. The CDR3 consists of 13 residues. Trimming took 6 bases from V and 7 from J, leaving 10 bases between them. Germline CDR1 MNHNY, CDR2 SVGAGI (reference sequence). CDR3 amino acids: CASRRNDNSPLHF. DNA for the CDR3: TGTGCCAGCAGGAGGAACGACAATTCACCCCTCCACTTT.